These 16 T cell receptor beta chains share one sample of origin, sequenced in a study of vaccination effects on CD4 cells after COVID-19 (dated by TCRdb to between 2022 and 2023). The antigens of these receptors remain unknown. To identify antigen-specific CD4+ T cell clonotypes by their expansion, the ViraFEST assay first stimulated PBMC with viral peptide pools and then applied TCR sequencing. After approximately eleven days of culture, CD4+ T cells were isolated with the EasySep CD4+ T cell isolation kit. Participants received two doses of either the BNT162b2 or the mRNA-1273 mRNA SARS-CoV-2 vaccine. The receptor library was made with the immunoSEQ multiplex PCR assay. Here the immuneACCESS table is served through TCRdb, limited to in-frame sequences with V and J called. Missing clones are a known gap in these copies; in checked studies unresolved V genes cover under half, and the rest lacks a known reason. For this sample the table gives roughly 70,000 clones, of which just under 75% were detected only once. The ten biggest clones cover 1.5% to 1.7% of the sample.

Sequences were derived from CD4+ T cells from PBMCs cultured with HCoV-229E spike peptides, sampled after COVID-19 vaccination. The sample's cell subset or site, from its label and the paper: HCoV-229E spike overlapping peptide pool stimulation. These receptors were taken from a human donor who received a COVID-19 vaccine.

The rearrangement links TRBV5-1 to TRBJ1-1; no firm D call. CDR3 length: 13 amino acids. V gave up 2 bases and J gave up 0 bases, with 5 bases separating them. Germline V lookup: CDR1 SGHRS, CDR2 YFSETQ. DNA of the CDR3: TGCGCCAGCAGCTTATACATGAACACTGAAGCTTTCTTT. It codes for CASSLYMNTEAFF.

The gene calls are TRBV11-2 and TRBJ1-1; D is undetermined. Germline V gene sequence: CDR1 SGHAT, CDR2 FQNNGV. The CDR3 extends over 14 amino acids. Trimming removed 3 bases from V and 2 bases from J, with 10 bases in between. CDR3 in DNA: TGTGCCAGCAGCTTTCAGAGGGATAACACTGAAGCTTTCTTT. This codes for CASSFQRDNTEAFF.

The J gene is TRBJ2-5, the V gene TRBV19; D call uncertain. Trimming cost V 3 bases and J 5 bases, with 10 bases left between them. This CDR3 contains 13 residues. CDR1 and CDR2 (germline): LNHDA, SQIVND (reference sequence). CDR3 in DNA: TGTGCCAGTAGTATCGGCACCGAGGAGACCCAGTACTTC. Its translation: CASSIGTEETQYF.

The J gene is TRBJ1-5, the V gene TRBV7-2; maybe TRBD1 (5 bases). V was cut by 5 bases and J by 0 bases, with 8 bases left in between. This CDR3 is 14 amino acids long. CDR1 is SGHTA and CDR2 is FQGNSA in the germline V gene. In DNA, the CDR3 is TGTGCCAGCAGCGCACAGGCTAGCAATCAGCCCCAGCATTTT. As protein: CASSAQASNQPQHF.

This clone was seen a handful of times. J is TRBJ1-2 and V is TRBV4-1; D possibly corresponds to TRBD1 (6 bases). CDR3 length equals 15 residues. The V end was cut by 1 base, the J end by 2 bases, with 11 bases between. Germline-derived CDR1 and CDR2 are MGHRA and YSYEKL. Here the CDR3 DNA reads TGCGCCAGCAGCCAAGTAAGGACAGAAAACTATGGCTACACCTTC. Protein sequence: CASSQVRTENYGYTF.

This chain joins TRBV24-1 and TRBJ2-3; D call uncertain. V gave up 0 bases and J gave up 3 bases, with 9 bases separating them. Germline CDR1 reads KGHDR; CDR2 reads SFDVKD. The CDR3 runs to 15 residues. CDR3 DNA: TGTGCCACCAGTGATTTGCAAGTCGGGACAGATACGCAGTATTTT. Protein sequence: CATSDLQVGTDTQYF.

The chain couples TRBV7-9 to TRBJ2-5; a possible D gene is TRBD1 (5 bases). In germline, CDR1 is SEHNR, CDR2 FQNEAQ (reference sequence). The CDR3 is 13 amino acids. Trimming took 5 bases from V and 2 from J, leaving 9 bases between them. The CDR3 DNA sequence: TGTGCCAGCAGCCCACGGACACAAGAGACCCAGTACTTC. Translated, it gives CASSPRTQETQYF.

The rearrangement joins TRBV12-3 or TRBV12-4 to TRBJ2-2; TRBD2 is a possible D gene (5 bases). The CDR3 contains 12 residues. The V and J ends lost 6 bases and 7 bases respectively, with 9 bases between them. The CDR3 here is CASRSGYGELFF. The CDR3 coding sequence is TGTGCCAGCAGGAGCGGATACGGGGAGCTGTTTTTT.

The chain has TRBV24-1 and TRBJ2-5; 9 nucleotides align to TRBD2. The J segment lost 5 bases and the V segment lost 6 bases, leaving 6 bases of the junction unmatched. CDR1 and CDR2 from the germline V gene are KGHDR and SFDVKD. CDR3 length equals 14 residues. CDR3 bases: TGTGCCACCAGTCCCGCGGGGGGGCGGGAGACCCAGTACTTC. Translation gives CATSPAGGRETQYF.

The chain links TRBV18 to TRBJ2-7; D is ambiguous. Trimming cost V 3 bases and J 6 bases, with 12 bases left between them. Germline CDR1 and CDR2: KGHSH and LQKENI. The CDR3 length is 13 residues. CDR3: CASSPEGMGEQYV. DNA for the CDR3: TGTGCCAGCTCACCGGAAGGGATGGGCGAGCAGTACGTC.

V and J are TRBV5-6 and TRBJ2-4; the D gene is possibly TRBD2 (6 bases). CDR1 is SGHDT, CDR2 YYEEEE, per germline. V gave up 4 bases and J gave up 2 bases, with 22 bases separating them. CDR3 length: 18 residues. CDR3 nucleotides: TGTGCCAGCAGCGCGCGGTGGGACTCTAAGAGTCCCAAAAACATTCAGTACTTC. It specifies CASSARWDSKSPKNIQYF. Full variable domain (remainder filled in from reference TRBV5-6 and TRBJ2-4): DAGVTQSPTHLIKTRGQQVTLRCSPKSGHDTVSWYQQALGQGPQFIFQYYEEEERQRGNFPDRFSGHQFPNYSSELNVNALLLGDSALYLCASSARWDSKSPKNIQYFGAGTRLSVL.

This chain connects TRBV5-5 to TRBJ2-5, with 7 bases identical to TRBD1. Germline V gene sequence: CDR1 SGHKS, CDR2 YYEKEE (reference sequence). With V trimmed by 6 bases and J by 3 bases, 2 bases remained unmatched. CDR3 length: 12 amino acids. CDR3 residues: CASNGQEETQYF. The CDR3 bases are TGTGCCAGCAACGGACAGGAAGAGACCCAGTACTTC.

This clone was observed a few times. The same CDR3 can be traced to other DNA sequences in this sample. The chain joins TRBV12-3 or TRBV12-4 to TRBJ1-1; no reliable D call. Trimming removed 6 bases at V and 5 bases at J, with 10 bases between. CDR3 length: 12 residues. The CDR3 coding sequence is TGTGCCAGCAGATCGGGGTATACTGAAGCTTTCTTT. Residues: CASRSGYTEAFF.

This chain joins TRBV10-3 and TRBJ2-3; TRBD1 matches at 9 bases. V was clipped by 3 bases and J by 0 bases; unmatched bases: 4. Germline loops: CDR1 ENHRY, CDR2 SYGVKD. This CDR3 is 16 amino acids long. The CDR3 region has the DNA TGTGCCATCAGTGAATTAGGACAGGGGAGCACAGATACGCAGTATTTT. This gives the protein CAISELGQGSTDTQYF.

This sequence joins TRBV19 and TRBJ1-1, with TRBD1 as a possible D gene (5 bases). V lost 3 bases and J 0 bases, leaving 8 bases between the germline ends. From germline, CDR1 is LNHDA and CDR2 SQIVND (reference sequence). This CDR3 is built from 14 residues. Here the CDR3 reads CASSIEGMNTEAFF. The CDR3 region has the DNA TGTGCCAGTAGTATCGAGGGGATGAACACTGAAGCTTTCTTT.

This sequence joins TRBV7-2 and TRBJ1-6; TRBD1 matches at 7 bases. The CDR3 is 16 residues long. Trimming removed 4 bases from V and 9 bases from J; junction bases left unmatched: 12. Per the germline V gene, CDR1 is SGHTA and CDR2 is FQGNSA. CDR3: CASSYRRGAVSSPLHF. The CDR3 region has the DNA TGTGCCAGCAGCTACCGCAGGGGGGCGGTTTCTTCACCCCTCCACTTT.